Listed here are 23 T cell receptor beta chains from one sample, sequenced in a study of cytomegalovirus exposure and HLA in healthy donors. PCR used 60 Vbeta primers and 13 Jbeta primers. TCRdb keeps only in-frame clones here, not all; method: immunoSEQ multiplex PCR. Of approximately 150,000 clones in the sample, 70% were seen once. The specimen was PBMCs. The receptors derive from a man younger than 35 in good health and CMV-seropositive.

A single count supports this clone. The CDR3 region has the DNA TGCAGCGTTTCCGTCCGGGTTGAGCAGTTCTTC. It is translated as CSVSVRVEQFF. The genes are TRBV29-1 and TRBJ2-1; D is unresolved. Trimming removed 5 bases at V and 9 bases at J, with 11 bases between. Germline values: CDR1 SQVTM, CDR2 ANQGSEA. The CDR3 has 11 residues.

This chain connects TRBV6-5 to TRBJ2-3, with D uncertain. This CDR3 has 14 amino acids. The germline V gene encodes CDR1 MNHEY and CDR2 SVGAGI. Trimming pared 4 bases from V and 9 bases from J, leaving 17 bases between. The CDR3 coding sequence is TGTGCCAGCAGTTCCCGCGACCGGCTAGGCACGCAGTATTTT. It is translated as CASSSRDRLGTQYF.

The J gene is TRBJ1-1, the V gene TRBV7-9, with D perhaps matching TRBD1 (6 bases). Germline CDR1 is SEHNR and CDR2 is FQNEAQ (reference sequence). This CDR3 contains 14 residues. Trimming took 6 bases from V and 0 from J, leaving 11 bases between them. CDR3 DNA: TGTGCCAGCAGTATGCCAGGGGTGAACACTGAAGCTTTCTTT. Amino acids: CASSMPGVNTEAFF.

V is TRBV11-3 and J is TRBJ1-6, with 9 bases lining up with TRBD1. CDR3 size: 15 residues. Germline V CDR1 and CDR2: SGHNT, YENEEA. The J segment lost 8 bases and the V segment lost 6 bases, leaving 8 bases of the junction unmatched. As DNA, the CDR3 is TGTGCCAGCAGTCTGAGACAGGGGGAGGATTCACCCCTCCACTTT. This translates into CASSLRQGEDSPLHF.

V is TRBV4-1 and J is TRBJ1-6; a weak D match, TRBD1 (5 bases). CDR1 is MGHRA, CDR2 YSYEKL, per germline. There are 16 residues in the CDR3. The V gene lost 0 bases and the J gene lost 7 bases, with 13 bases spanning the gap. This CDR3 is CASSQEGAAPNSPLHF. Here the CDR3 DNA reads TGCGCCAGCAGCCAAGAAGGGGCAGCTCCGAATTCACCCCTCCACTTT.

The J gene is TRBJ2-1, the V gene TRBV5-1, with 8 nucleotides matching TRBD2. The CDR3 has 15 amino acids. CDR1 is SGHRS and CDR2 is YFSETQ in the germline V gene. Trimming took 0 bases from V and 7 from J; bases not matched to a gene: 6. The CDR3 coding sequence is TGCGCCAGCAGCTTGGTGGCGGGGGGAGTAAATGAGCAGTTCTTC. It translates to CASSLVAGGVNEQFF.

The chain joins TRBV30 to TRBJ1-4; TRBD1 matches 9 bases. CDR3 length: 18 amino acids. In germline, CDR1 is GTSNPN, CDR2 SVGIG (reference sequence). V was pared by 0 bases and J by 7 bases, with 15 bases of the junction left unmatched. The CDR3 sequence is CAWSVSRGQGTFGEKLFF. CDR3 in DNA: TGTGCCTGGAGTGTTAGTCGCGGACAGGGGACGTTCGGTGAAAAACTGTTTTTT.

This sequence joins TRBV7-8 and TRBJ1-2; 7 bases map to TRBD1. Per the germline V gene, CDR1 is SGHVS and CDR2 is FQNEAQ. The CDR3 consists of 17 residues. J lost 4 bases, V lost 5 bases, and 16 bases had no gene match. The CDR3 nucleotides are TGTGCCAGCAGCCTCCTAGGGGGCGGCGGGGACGTCTATGGCTACACCTTC. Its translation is CASSLLGGGGDVYGYTF.

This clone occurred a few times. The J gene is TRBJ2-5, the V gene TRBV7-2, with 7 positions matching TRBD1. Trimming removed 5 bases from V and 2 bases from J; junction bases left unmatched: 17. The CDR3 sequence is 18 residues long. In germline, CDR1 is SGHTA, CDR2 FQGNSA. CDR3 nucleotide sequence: TGTGCCAGCAGCCAGACTCCGGGCACAGGGGTTGGGCAAGAGACCCAGTACTTC. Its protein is CASSQTPGTGVGQETQYF.

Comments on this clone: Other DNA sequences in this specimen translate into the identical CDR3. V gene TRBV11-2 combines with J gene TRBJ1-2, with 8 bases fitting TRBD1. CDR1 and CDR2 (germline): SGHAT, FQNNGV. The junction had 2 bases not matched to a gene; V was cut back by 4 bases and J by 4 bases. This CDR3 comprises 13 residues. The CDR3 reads CASSSTGVYGYTF. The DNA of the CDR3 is TGTGCCAGCAGCTCGACAGGGGTCTATGGCTACACCTTC.

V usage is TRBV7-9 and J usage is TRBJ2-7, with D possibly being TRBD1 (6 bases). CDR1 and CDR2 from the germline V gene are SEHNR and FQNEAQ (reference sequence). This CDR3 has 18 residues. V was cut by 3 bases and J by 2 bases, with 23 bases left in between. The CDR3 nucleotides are TGTGCCAGCAGCTTGACAGGCTGTAATTGCGTACCCCCCTACGAGCAGTACGTC. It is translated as CASSLTGCNCVPPYEQYV.

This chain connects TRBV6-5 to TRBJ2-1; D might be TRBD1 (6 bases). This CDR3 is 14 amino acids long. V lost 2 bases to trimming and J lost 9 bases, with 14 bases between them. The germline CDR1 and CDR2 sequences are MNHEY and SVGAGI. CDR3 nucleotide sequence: TGTGCCAGCAGTTACGTCACAGGGCACGGTGAGCAGTTCTTC. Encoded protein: CASSYVTGHGEQFF.

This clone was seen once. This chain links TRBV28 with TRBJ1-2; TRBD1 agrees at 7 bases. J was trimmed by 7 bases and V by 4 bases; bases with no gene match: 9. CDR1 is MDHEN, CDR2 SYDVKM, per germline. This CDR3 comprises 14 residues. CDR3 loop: CASSSQGGQGGYTF. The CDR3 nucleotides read TGTGCCAGCAGTTCCCAGGGGGGCCAAGGTGGCTACACCTTC.

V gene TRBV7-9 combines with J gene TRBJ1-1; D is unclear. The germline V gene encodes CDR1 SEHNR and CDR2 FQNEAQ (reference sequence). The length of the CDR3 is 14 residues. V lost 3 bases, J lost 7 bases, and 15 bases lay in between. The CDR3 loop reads CASSLDGGIREAFF. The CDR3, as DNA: TGTGCCAGCAGCTTGGACGGAGGTATCCGTGAAGCTTTCTTT.

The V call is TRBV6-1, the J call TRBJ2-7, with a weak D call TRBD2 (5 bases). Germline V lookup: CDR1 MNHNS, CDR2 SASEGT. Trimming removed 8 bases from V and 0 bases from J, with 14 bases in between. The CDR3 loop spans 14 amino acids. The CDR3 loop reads CASEEAVSSYEQYV. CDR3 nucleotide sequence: TGTGCCAGCGAGGAAGCGGTTAGCTCCTACGAGCAGTACGTC.

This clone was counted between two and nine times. This CDR3 is CASSLQGGGNTIYF. Here the CDR3 DNA reads TGTGCCAGCAGCTTACAGGGAGGTGGAAACACCATATATTTT. The rearrangement joins TRBV7-2 to TRBJ1-3; the D gene is possibly TRBD1 (5 bases). V dropped 2 bases and J dropped 3 bases, with 8 bases sitting between them. Germline CDR1 and CDR2: SGHTA and FQGNSA. The CDR3 is 14 residues long. The full variable domain, its missing parts supplied by reference TRBV7-2 and TRBJ1-3, is GAGVSQSPSNKVTEKGKDVELRCDPISGHTALYWYRQSLGQGLEFLIYFQGNSAPDKSGLPSDRFSAERTGGSVSTLTIQRTQQEDSAVYLCASSLQGGGNTIYFGEGSWLTVV.

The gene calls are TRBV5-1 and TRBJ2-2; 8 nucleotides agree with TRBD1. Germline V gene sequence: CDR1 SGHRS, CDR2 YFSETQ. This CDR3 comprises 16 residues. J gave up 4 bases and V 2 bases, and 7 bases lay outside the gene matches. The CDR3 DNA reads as TGCGCCAGCAGCTTCTCAGGGGGCGCGGGCACCGGGGAGCTGTTTTTT. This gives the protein CASSFSGGAGTGELFF. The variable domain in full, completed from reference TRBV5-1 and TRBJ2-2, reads KAGVTQTPRYLIKTRGQQVTLSCSPISGHRSVSWYQQTPGQGLQFLFEYFSETQRNKGNFPGRFSGRQFSNSRSEMNVSTLELGDSALYLCASSFSGGAGTGELFFGEGSRLTVL.

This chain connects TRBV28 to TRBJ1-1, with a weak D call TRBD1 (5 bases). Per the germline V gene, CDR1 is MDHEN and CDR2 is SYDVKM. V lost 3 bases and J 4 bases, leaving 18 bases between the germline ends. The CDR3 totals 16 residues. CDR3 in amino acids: CASSLGQAARITEAFF. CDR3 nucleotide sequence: TGTGCCAGCAGTTTGGGGCAGGCGGCCCGGATCACTGAAGCTTTCTTT. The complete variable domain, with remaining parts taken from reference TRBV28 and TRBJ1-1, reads DVKVTQSSRYLVKRTGEKVFLECVQDMDHENMFWYRQDPGLGLRLIYFSYDVKMKEKGDIPEGYSVSREKKERFSLILESASTNQTSMYLCASSLGQAARITEAFFGQGTRLTVV.

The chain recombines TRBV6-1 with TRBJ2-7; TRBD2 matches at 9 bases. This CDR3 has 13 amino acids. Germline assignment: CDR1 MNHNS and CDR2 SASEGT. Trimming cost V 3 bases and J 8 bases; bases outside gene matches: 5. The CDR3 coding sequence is TGTGCCAGCAGTGACGGGACTAGCCCTAAGCAGTACGTC. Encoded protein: CASSDGTSPKQYV.

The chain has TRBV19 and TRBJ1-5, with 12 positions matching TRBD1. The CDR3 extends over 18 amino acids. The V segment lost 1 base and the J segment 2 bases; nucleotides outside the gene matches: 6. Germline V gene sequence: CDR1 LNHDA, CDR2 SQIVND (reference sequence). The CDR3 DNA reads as TGTGCCAGTAGTATAGTGGGACAGGGGGCCTATGGCAATCAGCCCCAGCATTTT. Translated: CASSIVGQGAYGNQPQHF.

CDR3: CASSFGQLNEKLFF. The CDR3 DNA reads as TGCGCCAGCAGCTTCGGACAGCTTAATGAAAAACTGTTTTTT. This rearrangement joins TRBV5-1 to TRBJ1-4, with D possibly TRBD1 on 6 matching bases. Germline CDR1 and CDR2: SGHRS and YFSETQ. The CDR3 contains 14 residues. The V gene lost 2 bases and the J gene lost 4 bases, with 9 bases spanning the gap.

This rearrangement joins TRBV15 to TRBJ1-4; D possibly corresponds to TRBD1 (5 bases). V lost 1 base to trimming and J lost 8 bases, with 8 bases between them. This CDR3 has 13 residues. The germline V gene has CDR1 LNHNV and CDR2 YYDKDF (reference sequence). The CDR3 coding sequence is TGTGCCACCAGCAGAGTCGCAGGGGAAAAACTGTTTTTT. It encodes CATSRVAGEKLFF.

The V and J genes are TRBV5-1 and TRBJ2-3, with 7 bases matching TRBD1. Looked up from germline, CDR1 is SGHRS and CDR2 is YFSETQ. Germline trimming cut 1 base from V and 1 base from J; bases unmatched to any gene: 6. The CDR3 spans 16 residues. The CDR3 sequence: CASSLFETGGTDTQYF. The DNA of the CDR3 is TGCGCCAGCAGCTTGTTCGAAACAGGGGGCACAGATACGCAGTATTTT.